This T cell receptor beta chain was identified during a study of T-cell memory formation after mild COVID-19. Study-level findings and limits: Cross-reactive memory appears to have joined, as suggested by some responding clones showing up in pre-infection memory. From day 15 to 85, contracting clones were balanced between CD4 and CD8, whereas later expanders leaned toward CD4+.

Researchers used 5'RACE with constant-segment primers to make TCR alpha and TCR beta cDNA libraries that carry sample barcodes and UMIs. Using its own MiXCR run on the 5' RACE reads, TCRdb lists one record per CDR3 protein. The sample includes about 350,000 distinct CDR3 sequences, about an eighth of them seen just once. A note on this clonotype: What it binds is unknown.

CDR3 length: 12 residues. CDR1 is MNHEY and CDR2 is SVGAGI in the germline V gene. The V end was cut by 8 bases, the J end by 2 bases, with 9 bases between. The sample taken for sequencing was PBMCs or a T cell subset sorted from them (not recorded which). The clonotype originates from a young man who had mild COVID-19 (a few samples of this study predate the infection). Cell type and time point are not known. The chain recombines TRBV6-5 with TRBJ1-2; no reliable D call. CDR3 bases: TGTGCCAGCCGGACGGCGAACTATGGCTACACCTTC. It translates to CASRTANYGYTF.